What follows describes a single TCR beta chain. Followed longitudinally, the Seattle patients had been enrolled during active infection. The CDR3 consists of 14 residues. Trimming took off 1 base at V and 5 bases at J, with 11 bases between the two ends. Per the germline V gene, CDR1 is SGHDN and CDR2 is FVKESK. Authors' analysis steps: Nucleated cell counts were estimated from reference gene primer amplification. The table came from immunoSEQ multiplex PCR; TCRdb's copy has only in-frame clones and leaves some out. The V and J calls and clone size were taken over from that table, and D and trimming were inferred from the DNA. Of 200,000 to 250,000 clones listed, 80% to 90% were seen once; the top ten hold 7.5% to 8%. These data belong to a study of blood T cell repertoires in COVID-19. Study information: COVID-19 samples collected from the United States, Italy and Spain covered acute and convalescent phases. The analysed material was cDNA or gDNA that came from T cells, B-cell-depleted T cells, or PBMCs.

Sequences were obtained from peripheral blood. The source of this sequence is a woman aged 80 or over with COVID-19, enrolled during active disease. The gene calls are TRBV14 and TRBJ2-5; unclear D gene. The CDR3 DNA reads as TGTGCCAGCAGCCAAGGGGCCAGGTCGGAGACCCAGTACTTC. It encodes CASSQGARSETQYF.